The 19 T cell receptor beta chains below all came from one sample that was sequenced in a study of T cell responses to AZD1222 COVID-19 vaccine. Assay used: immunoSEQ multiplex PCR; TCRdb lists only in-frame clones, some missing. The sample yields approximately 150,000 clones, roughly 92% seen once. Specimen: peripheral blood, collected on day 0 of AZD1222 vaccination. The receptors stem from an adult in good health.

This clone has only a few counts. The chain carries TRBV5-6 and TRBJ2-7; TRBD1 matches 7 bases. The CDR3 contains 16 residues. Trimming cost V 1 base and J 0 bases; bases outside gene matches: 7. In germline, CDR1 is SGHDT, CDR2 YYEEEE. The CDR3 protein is CASSLLLGQVSYEQYF. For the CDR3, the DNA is TGTGCCAGCAGCTTGCTCTTAGGACAGGTCTCCTACGAGCAGTACTTC.

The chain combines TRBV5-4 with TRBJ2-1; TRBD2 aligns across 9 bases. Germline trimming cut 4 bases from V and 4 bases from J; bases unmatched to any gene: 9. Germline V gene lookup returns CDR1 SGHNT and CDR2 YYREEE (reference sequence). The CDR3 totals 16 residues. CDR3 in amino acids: CASSHNSGSRYNEQFF. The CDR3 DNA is TGTGCCAGCAGCCATAATAGCGGGAGTAGGTACAATGAGCAGTTCTTC.

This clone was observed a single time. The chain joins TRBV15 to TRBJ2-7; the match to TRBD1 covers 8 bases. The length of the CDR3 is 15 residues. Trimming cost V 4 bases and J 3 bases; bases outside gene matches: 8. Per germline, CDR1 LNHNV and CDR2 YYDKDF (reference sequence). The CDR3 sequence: CATSTAGTGVYEQYF. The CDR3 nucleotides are TGTGCCACCAGCACCGCCGGGACAGGAGTCTACGAGCAGTACTTC.

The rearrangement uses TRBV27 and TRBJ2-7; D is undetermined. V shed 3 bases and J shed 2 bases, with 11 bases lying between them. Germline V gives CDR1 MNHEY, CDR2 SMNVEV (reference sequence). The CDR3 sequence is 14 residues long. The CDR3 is CASSFVPAPYEQYF. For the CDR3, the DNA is TGTGCCAGCAGTTTTGTACCAGCTCCCTACGAGCAGTACTTC.

For the CDR3, the DNA is TGTGCCAGCAGCGTAGACCCCGAAAATTCACCCCTCCACTTT. This translates into CASSVDPENSPLHF. V is TRBV9 and J is TRBJ1-6, with D unclear. CDR3 length equals 14 residues. Per germline, CDR1 SGDLS and CDR2 YYNGEE. Trimming took off 0 bases at V and 7 bases at J, with 8 bases between the two ends.

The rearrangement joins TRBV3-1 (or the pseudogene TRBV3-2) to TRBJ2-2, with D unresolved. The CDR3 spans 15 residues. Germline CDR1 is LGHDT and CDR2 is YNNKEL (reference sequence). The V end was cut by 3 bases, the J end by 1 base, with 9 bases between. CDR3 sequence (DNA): TGTGCCAGCAGCCACTTAAACAGGAACACCGGGGAGCTGTTTTTT. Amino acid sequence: CASSHLNRNTGELFF.

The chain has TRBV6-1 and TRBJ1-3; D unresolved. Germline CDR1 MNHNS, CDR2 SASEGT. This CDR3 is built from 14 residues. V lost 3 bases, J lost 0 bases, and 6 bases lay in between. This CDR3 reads CASSDRVSGNTIYF. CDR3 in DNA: TGTGCCAGCAGTGACAGAGTCTCTGGAAACACCATATATTTT.

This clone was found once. CDR3 region: CASSQVVVAYEQYF. The CDR3 DNA is TGTGCCAGCAGCCAAGTTGTTGTAGCCTACGAGCAGTACTTC. The gene calls are TRBV3-1 (or the pseudogene TRBV3-2) and TRBJ2-7; D remains unclear. There are 14 residues in the CDR3. The germline CDR1 and CDR2 sequences are LGHDT and YNNKEL (reference sequence). Trimming cost V 1 base and J 2 bases, with 9 bases left between them.

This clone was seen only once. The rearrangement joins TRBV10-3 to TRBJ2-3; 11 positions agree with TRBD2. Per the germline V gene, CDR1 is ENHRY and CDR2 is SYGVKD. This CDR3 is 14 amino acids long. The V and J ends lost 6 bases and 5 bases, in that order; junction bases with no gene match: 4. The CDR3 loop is CAISAGTSGDTQYF. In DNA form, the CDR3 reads TGTGCCATCAGCGCCGGGACTAGCGGAGATACGCAGTATTTT.

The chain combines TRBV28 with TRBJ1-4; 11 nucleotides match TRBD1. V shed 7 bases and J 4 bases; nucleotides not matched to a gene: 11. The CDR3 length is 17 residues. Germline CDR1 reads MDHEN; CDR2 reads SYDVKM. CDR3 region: CASNSGQGAVLNEKLFF. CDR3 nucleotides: TGTGCCAGCAATTCCGGACAGGGGGCTGTCCTTAATGAAAAACTGTTTTTT.

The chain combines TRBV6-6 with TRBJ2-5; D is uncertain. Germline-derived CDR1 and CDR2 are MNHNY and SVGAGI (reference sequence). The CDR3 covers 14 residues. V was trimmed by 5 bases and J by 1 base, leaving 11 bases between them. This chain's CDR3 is CASSPHLIQETQYF. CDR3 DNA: TGTGCCAGCAGTCCCCACCTGATCCAAGAGACCCAGTACTTC.

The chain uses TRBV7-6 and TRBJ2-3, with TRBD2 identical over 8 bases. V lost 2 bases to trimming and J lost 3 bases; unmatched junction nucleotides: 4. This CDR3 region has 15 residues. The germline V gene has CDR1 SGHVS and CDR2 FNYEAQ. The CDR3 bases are TGTGCCAGCAGCTTAAACGGGGGGGCAACAGATACGCAGTATTTT. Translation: CASSLNGGATDTQYF. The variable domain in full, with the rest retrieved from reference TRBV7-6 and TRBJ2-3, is GAGVSQSPRYKVTKRGQDVALRCDPISGHVSLYWYRQALGQGPEFLTYFNYEAQQDKSGLPNDRFSAERPEGSISTLTIQRTEQRDSAMYRCASSLNGGATDTQYFGPGTRLTVL.

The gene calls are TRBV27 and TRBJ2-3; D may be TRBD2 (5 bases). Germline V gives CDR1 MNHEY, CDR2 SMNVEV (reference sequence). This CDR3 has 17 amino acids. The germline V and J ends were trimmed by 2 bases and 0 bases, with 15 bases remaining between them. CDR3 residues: CASSLVGVPTSTDTQYF. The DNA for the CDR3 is TGTGCCAGCAGTTTAGTCGGGGTCCCAACTAGCACAGATACGCAGTATTTT.

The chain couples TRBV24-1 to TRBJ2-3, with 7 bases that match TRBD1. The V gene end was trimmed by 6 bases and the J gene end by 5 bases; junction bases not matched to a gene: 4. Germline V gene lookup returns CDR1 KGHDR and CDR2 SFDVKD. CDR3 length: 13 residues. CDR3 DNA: TGTGCCACCAGTCGACAGGGAATAGATACGCAGTATTTT. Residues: CATSRQGIDTQYF.

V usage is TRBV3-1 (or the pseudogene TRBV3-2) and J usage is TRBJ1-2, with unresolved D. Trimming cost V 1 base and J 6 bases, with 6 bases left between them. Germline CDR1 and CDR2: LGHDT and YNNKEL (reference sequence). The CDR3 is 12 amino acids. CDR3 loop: CASSQAIHGYTF. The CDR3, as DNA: TGTGCCAGCAGCCAAGCAATTCATGGCTACACCTTC.

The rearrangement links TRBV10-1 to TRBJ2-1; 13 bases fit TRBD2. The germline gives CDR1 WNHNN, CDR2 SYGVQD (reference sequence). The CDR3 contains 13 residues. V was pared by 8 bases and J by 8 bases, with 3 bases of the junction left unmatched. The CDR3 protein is CASRTSGSDEQFF. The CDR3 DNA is TGCGCCAGCCGGACTAGCGGGAGCGATGAGCAGTTCTTC.

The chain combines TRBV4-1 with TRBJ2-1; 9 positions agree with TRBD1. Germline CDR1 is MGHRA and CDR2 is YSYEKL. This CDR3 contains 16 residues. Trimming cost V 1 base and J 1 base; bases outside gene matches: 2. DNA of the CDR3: TGCGCCAGCAGCCAAGGGGACAGGGCTTCCTACAATGAGCAGTTCTTC. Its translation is CASSQGDRASYNEQFF.

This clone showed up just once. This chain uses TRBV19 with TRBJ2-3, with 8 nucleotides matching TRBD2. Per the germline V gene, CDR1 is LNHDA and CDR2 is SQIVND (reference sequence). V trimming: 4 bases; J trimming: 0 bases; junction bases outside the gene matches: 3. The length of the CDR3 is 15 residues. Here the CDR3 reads CASSTLAGSTDTQYF. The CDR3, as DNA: TGTGCCAGTAGTACTCTAGCGGGTAGCACAGATACGCAGTATTTT.

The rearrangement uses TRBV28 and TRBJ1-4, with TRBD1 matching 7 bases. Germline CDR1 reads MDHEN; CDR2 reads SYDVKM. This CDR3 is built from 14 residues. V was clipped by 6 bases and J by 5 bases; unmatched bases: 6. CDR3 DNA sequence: TGTGCCAGCAGCCTCCGGGACAGCAATGAAAAACTGTTTTTT. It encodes CASSLRDSNEKLFF.